The rows below give T cell receptor beta chains drawn from one sample of a study of shared clonotypes between healthy human individuals. Data came from immunoSEQ multiplex PCR; TCRdb stores just in-frame clones and leaves some out. The sample yields around 990,000 clones, about 72% seen once. The sequenced material came from memory CD4+ T cells from PBMCs. These receptors all stem from a man younger than 30 in good health. Some clones in this sample may be carry-over from other donors' samples. The conserved cysteine and the conserved F or W are not part of the CDR3 here. Each record gives: J gene, V gene, CDR3 protein.

TRBJ2-7 | TRBV5-1 | ASSQTSGKTLRNEQY
TRBJ2-1 | TRBV25-1 | ASSPSGSGANEQF
TRBJ1-2 | TRBV6-7 | ASSYMGGVYGYT
TRBJ2-3 | TRBV7-2 | ASSLMGGPTDTQY
TRBJ2-3 | TRBV7-3 | ASSFGGGSTDTQY
TRBJ1-1 | TRBV5-1 | ASSRGSRGLNTEAF
TRBJ2-1 | TRBV11-2 | ASSLLGGLAGASPNEQF
TRBJ2-3 | TRBV5-4 | ASSSFTDTQY
TRBJ2-3 | TRBV7-7 | ASSLGYTDTQY
TRBJ2-1 | TRBV5-1 | ASSFRLSSYNEQF
TRBJ1-5 | TRBV19 | ASQDPGGQPQH
TRBJ2-1 | TRBV2 | ASLRRASYNEQF
TRBJ1-4 | TRBV5-1 | ASSIPTGGIEKLF
TRBJ2-7 | TRBV7-3 | ASSLGTNYEQY
TRBJ1-2 | TRBV9 | ASSFPKVATLNYGYT
TRBJ1-2 | TRBV6-1 | ATISTGQRDGYT
TRBJ2-5 | TRBV12-2 | ASRFARTSGRADEETQY
TRBJ2-3 | TRBV4-1 | ASSQEWAYLTGGVTDTQY
TRBJ1-6 | TRBV18 | ASSPEHRDSPLH
TRBJ2-2 | TRBV5-6 | ASSAGTGRNGELF
TRBJ2-1 | TRBV6-4 | ASRDTSKNEQF
TRBJ2-5 | TRBV5-4 | ASSPGLAGGETQY
TRBJ1-4 | TRBV5-1 | ASRGRGTNEKLF
TRBJ2-1 | TRBV7-2 | ASSLAQRLNEQF
TRBJ2-3 | TRBV14 | ASSRAGAQDTQY
TRBJ2-1 | TRBV11-1 | ASSPYRYNEQF
TRBJ1-5 | TRBV2 | ASSEEQGEGDQPQH
TRBJ2-7 | TRBV7-9 | ASGRDTPPYEQY
TRBJ1-5 | TRBV7-8 | ASSSEALGYSNQPQH
TRBJ2-7 | TRBV13 | ASSSFGQGQNYEQY
TRBJ2-3 | TRBV5-1 | ASSSGLAETDTQY
TRBJ1-2 | TRBV28 | ASSSQGPYGYT
TRBJ1-1 | TRBV2 | ASSEGRGPNTEAF
TRBJ2-7 | TRBV7-9 | ASSFGAGANEQY
TRBJ2-7 | TRBV7-9 | AGQAASSYEQY
TRBJ2-1 | TRBV7-3 | ASSLRSGAYNEQF
TRBJ2-1 | TRBV7-2 | ASSSSTGSYNEQF
TRBJ2-4 | TRBV5-4 | ASSLAVAKNIQY
TRBJ2-5 | TRBV6-6 | ASSYRLADQETQY
TRBJ1-1 | TRBV30 | AWSVSHMGNTEAF
TRBJ1-4 | TRBV11-1 | ASSLGQGDEEKLF
TRBJ2-3 | TRBV7-2 | ASSLGQATDTQY
TRBJ1-1 | TRBV2 | ASSEESRVDAF
TRBJ2-3 | TRBV7-9 | ASSPSGSPTDTQY
TRBJ2-5 | TRBV7-2 | ASSRAETQY
TRBJ1-5 | TRBV29-1 | SVRDEHQPQH
TRBJ2-1 | TRBV2 | ASSADRGPYNEQF
TRBJ1-5 | TRBV28 | ASRPGTGYNQPQH
TRBJ2-2 | TRBV2 | ASSEGPNTGELF
TRBJ1-5 | TRBV7-9 | ASSLVADSNQPQH